This T cell receptor beta chain is from a study of blood T cell repertoires in COVID-19 (dated by TCRdb to about 2020). The study in broad terms: Samples from collaborators originated in the United States, Italy and Spain and spanned both the acute and convalescent phases of COVID-19. Where available, HLA class I and class II types were taken from metadata supplied by the sample provider and were not determined by assay-based typing. Deeply sampled blood TCRbeta repertoires from subjects exposed to, actively infected with, or recovered from COVID-19 were included in the dataset. The repertoires were released in a freely available public database intended as a resource for research on the immune response to SARS-CoV-2. Samples were obtained from the ongoing ImmuneRACE study (first 160 participants) and from over 1,000 subjects provided by 6 global collaborators. Nearly every sample came with metadata listing a de-identified subject ID, COVID-19 status, age in years and sex. The material from the prospective study consisted of cDNA or gDNA derived from T cells, B-cell-depleted T cells, or PBMCs.

On this clone itself: Its cognate antigen has yet to be identified. Nothing much larger sits one base from this clone, and base qualities are not available.

Whole blood was collected in K2EDTA tubes by collaborating institutions according to the institutions' own protocols. Collaborator samples were shipped for TCRbeta analysis as frozen whole blood, isolated PBMCs, or DNA extracted from either sample type. From the cysteine through the phenylalanine, the CDR3 covers 15 amino acids. Here the CDR3 DNA is all that survives: 45 bases in frame from base 1. V is pared back by 1 base and J by 2 bases, with 8 bases lying between the germline termini. CDR1 SGHTA and CDR2 FQGNSA are derived from the germline V gene. General study outcomes and caveats: The amount of clinical and demographic metadata varied by source and participant and was provided uncurated.

TCRbeta CDR3 regions were amplified from genomic DNA using the immunoSEQ Assay, a bias-controlled multiplex PCR. Turning to the authors' computational methods: Within the assay, amplification of reference gene primers was used to estimate how many nucleated cells each sample contained. Sequence reads were collapsed and filtered to measure the absolute abundance of every unique TCRbeta CDR3 rearrangement. For each sample, productive Simpson clonality was calculated by taking the square root of Simpson's diversity index across productive rearrangements. TCRdb's version of the immuneACCESS table is confined to in-frame rearrangements and falls short of the full clone set. An unresolved V gene accounts for under half of the shortfall where checked; the remainder is of unknown origin. V and J calls and clone size are copied from that table; D and trimming were computed from the DNA. The sample records 150,000 to 190,000 clones, roughly 82% of which are singletons. Roughly 9.8% of the sample belongs to the ten largest clones.

Sequenced: peripheral blood. The clonotype comes from a woman aged 50 to 65 with acute or convalescent COVID-19. Here the chain combines TRBV7-2 and TRBJ2-2, with the D gene uncertain. The CDR3 protein sequence reads: CASSLVPRNTGELFF. The nucleotides read TGTGCCAGCAGCTTAGTTCCCAGAAACACCGGGGAGCTGTTTTTT.